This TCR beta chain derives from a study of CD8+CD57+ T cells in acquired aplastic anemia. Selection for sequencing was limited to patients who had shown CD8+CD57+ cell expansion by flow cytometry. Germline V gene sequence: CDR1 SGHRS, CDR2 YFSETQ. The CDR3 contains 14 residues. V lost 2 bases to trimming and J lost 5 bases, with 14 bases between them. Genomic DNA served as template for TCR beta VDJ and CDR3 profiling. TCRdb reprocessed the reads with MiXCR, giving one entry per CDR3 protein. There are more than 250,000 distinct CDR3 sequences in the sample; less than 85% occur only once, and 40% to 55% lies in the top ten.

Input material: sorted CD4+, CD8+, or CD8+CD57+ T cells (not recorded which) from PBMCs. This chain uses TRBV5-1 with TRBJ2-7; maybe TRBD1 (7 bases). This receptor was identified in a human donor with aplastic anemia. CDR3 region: CASSLRGTANEQYF. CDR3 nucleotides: TGCGCCAGCAGCTTACGGGGGACAGCTAACGAGCAGTACTTC.